Following are 23 T cell receptor beta chains from one sample sequenced in a study of regulatory and conventional T cells in RAG deficiency. The sorted conventional CD4+ T cells were CD25-low and CD127-high, with genomic DNA sequenced. TCRdb's table, derived via immunoSEQ multiplex PCR, lists solely in-frame clones and lacks some. In the table there are about 30,000 clones, about 96% of which are singletons. These same data were also listed under a study on regulatory T cells. From that report: Primers: 52 TRBV forward and 13 TRBJ reverse.

The source material was CD25- CD4+ T cells sorted from blood. The receptors stem from a human donor in good health.

CDR3 DNA sequence: TGTGCCAGCAGTGAACAGGGTGCGGAAGGAGAAAAACTGTTTTTT. Translation gives CASSEQGAEGEKLFF. The chain couples TRBV2 to TRBJ1-4; TRBD1 is a possible D gene (5 bases). V shed 2 bases and J shed 8 bases, with 15 bases lying between them. The CDR3 has 15 residues. In germline, CDR1 is SNHLY, CDR2 FYNNEI. Based on the CDR3 plus reference TRBV2 and TRBJ1-4, the full variable domain is EPEVTQTPSHQVTQMGQEVILRCVPISNHLYFYWYRQILGQKVEFLVSFYNNEISEKSEIFDDQFSVERPDGSNFTLKIRSTKLEDSAMYFCASSEQGAEGEKLFFGSGTQLSVL.

The rearrangement uses TRBV11-3 and TRBJ2-2; 9 bases map to TRBD1. The germline V gene has CDR1 SGHNT and CDR2 YENEEA. V trimming: 7 bases; J trimming: 1 base; junction bases outside the gene matches: 4. CDR3 length equals 15 residues. CDR3 protein: CASIRDRENTGELFF. The CDR3 region has the DNA TGTGCCAGCATCAGGGACAGGGAGAACACCGGGGAGCTGTTTTTT.

V gene TRBV6-6 combines with J gene TRBJ1-1; tentative D call: TRBD1 (6 bases). In germline, CDR1 is MNHNY, CDR2 SVGAGI (reference sequence). Trimming took 2 bases from V and 2 from J, leaving 9 bases between them. The CDR3 consists of 14 residues. CDR3 sequence (DNA): TGTGCCAGCAGTTACGGGACATCCAACACTGAAGCTTTCTTT. Its protein product is CASSYGTSNTEAFF.

CDR3 region: CASSYSDTSGANVLTF. As DNA, the CDR3 is TGTGCCAGCAGTTACTCGGACACCTCTGGGGCCAACGTCCTGACTTTC. This chain uses TRBV6-5 with TRBJ2-6; D may be TRBD1 (5 bases). V was trimmed by 0 bases and J by 0 bases, leaving 6 bases between them. From germline, CDR1 is MNHEY and CDR2 SVGAGI. CDR3 length equals 16 residues.

The V call is TRBV21-1, the J call TRBJ1-1; the table's D call TRBD1 went unverified against the DNA. TRBV21-1 is marked as a pseudogene. This CDR3 is built from 16 residues. CDR3 sequence (DNA): TGTGCCAGCCTCTCGCCGGACAGGGCTCGAGGCACTGAAGCTTTCTTT. It is translated as CASLSPDRARGTEAFF.

This sequence joins TRBV7-9 and TRBJ1-4; 9 bases are a match to TRBD1. Germline CDR1 and CDR2: SEHNR and FQNEAQ (reference sequence). The CDR3 extends over 14 amino acids. V was pared by 5 bases and J by 6 bases, with 4 bases of the junction left unmatched. The CDR3, as DNA: TGTGCCAGCAGCCCGGGGACAGGGCATGAAAAACTGTTTTTT. This translates into CASSPGTGHEKLFF.

The chain is built from TRBV6-1 and TRBJ1-5; a weak D match, TRBD1 (5 bases). The length of the CDR3 is 14 residues. V lost 0 bases and J lost 7, with 10 bases in between. Germline-derived CDR1 and CDR2 are MNHNS and SASEGT. In DNA, the CDR3 is TGTGCCAGCAGTGAAGCCGGAGGGACGCAGCCCCAGCATTTT. Translated, it gives CASSEAGGTQPQHF.

The J gene is TRBJ1-2, the V gene TRBV5-4; D is ambiguous. The CDR3 length is 13 residues. Germline V gives CDR1 SGHNT, CDR2 YYREEE (reference sequence). Deletions cut 4 bases from V and 2 bases from J, with 9 bases between. The CDR3 protein is CASSPGGNYGYTF. CDR3 in DNA: TGTGCCAGCAGCCCCGGAGGAAACTATGGCTACACCTTC. Combining the CDR3 with reference TRBV5-4 and TRBJ1-2 gives the whole variable domain ETGVTQSPTHLIKTRGQQVTLRCSSQSGHNTVSWYQQALGQGPQFIFQYYREEENGRGNFPPRFSGLQFPNYSSELNVNALELDDSALYLCASSPGGNYGYTFGSGTRLTVV.

V usage is TRBV10-2 and J usage is TRBJ2-3, with 12 bases fitting TRBD2. V gave up 2 bases and J gave up 4 bases; unmatched junction bases: 4. Germline values: CDR1 WSHSY, CDR2 SAAADI. This CDR3 comprises 16 residues. CDR3 coding DNA: TGCGCCAGCAGTGAGGCTAGCGGGGGGGCCTCAGATACGCAGTATTTT. Protein: CASSEASGGASDTQYF.

The chain carries TRBV5-4 and TRBJ2-7, with D maybe TRBD2 (5 bases). Germline loops: CDR1 SGHNT, CDR2 YYREEE (reference sequence). The CDR3 sequence is 12 residues long. With 1 base removed from V and 6 bases from J, the gap between germline ends came to 8 bases. The CDR3 sequence: CASSLPGSEQYF. In DNA, the CDR3 is TGTGCCAGCAGCTTGCCTGGGAGCGAGCAGTACTTC.

J is TRBJ2-6 and V is TRBV29-1; perhaps TRBD1 as D (6 bases). V lost 5 bases, J lost 1 base, and 15 bases lay in between. Per germline, CDR1 SQVTM and CDR2 ANQGSEA. The CDR3 consists of 16 residues. The CDR3 DNA follows: TGCAGCGTTACTGGGGGCAGGTTATCTGGGGCCAACGTCCTGACTTTC. Its translation: CSVTGGRLSGANVLTF. Drawing the rest from reference TRBV29-1 and TRBJ2-6, the complete variable domain is SAVISQKPSRDICQRGTSLTIQCQVDSQVTMMFWYRQQPGQSLTLIATANQGSEATYESGFVIDKFPISRPNLTFSTLTVSNMSPEDSSIYLCSVTGGRLSGANVLTFGAGSRLTVL.

This chain joins TRBV19 and TRBJ1-6, with D unclear. V was clipped by 1 base and J by 7 bases, with 17 bases between them. CDR1 LNHDA and CDR2 SQIVND come from the germline V gene (reference sequence). The CDR3 covers 17 residues. Here the CDR3 reads CASSIVGGSSLNSPLHF. The DNA for the CDR3 is TGTGCCAGTAGTATAGTAGGAGGTTCAAGTTTAAATTCACCCCTCCACTTT.

The table lists this clone with a count of one. V gene TRBV28 combines with J gene TRBJ2-5; 7 nucleotides align to TRBD1. Germline CDR1 MDHEN, CDR2 SYDVKM. The CDR3 is 15 residues long. Germline trimming cut 3 bases from V and 5 bases from J; bases unmatched to any gene: 9. The CDR3 DNA is TGTGCCAGCAGTTTGTTGGGCAGGGGGTCTGAGACCCAGTACTTC. Protein sequence: CASSLLGRGSETQYF.

The chain recombines TRBV19 with TRBJ2-7; 7 positions agree with TRBD1. V lost 10 bases, J lost 5 bases, and 5 bases stayed unmatched. CDR3 length: 11 amino acids. The germline gives CDR1 LNHDA, CDR2 SQIVND (reference sequence). The CDR3 DNA is TGTGCCATTAAACAGGGGAACGAGCAGTACTTC. Protein product: CAIKQGNEQYF.

DNA of the CDR3: TGTGCCAGTCAGCGGGACGCTGAAGCTTTCTTT. This gives the protein CASQRDAEAFF. The chain combines TRBV30 with TRBJ1-1, with D tentatively TRBD1 (5 bases). CDR1 and CDR2 (germline): GTSNPN, SVGIG (reference sequence). V dropped 8 bases and J dropped 6 bases, with 13 bases sitting between them. The length of the CDR3 is 11 residues.

V is TRBV18 and J is TRBJ2-2, with 8 bases identical to TRBD1. Germline V gene sequence: CDR1 KGHSH, CDR2 LQKENI. The J segment lost 6 bases and the V segment lost 3 bases, leaving 12 bases of the junction unmatched. CDR3 length equals 17 residues. CDR3 sequence reads: CASSPGQGAVVSGELFF. Written as DNA, the CDR3 is TGTGCCAGCTCACCCGGACAGGGCGCGGTGGTCTCCGGGGAGCTGTTTTTT.

The chain employs TRBV9 and TRBJ1-3; D unclear. Germline values: CDR1 SGDLS, CDR2 YYNGEE. V lost 0 bases and J lost 0, with 7 bases in between. The CDR3 is 15 residues long. The chain's CDR3 is CASSVEGVSGNTIYF. CDR3 nucleotide sequence: TGTGCCAGCAGCGTAGAAGGAGTCTCTGGAAACACCATATATTTT.

The CDR3 is CASRASGIFGELFF. In DNA, the CDR3 is TGTGCCAGCCGAGCTAGCGGGATTTTCGGGGAGCTGTTTTTT. This chain connects TRBV6-5 to TRBJ2-2; 9 nucleotides align to TRBD2. Germline CDR1 and CDR2: MNHEY and SVGAGI. The CDR3 spans 14 residues. The J segment lost 7 bases and the V segment lost 8 bases, leaving 8 bases of the junction unmatched.

This clone was found a few times. The chain couples TRBV18 to TRBJ1-3; no firm D call. V shed 2 bases and J shed 2 bases, with 10 bases lying between them. CDR3 length: 15 residues. Per the germline V gene, CDR1 is KGHSH and CDR2 is LQKENI. The chain's CDR3 is CASSPSPGTGNTIYF. For the CDR3, the DNA is TGTGCCAGCTCACCATCTCCGGGAACTGGAAACACCATATATTTT.

This chain uses TRBV6-5 with TRBJ1-5; D call uncertain. V shed 4 bases and J shed 2 bases, with 6 bases lying between them. The CDR3 is 13 amino acids. In germline, CDR1 is MNHEY, CDR2 SVGAGI. CDR3 protein: CASSSGGNQPQHF. As DNA, the CDR3 is TGTGCCAGCAGTTCCGGAGGCAATCAGCCCCAGCATTTT.

The rearrangement links TRBV18 to TRBJ1-2; the D gene is possibly TRBD1 (5 bases). This CDR3 spans 13 amino acids. CDR1 and CDR2 from the germline V gene are KGHSH and LQKENI. The germline V and J ends were trimmed by 4 bases and 2 bases, with 8 bases remaining between them. The CDR3 DNA sequence: TGTGCCAGCTCACAGGACACGAACTATGGCTACACCTTC. Protein product: CASSQDTNYGYTF. Looking up the rest from reference TRBV18 and TRBJ1-2 gives the full variable domain: NAGVMQNPRHLVRRRGQEARLRCSPMKGHSHVYWYRQLPEEGLKFMVYLQKENIIDESGMPKERFSAEFPKEGPSILRIQQVVRGDSAAYFCASSQDTNYGYTFGSGTRLTVV.

The rearrangement joins TRBV28 to TRBJ1-1; 8 bases line up with TRBD1. The CDR3 is 16 residues long. V trimming: 4 bases; J trimming: 1 base; junction bases outside the gene matches: 8. The germline gives CDR1 MDHEN, CDR2 SYDVKM. DNA of the CDR3: TGTGCCAGCAGTTCAGGACAGGGACGGGCGAACACTGAAGCTTTCTTT. Its protein is CASSSGQGRANTEAFF.

This chain joins TRBV7-2 and TRBJ1-6; perhaps TRBD1 as D (5 bases). CDR3 length: 16 residues. V dropped 2 bases and J dropped 7 bases, with 15 bases sitting between them. Germline V gene lookup returns CDR1 SGHTA and CDR2 FQGNSA. CDR3 DNA: TGTGCCAGCAGCTTATTAGGTTCACAGGCGAATTCACCCCTCCACTTT. As protein: CASSLLGSQANSPLHF.